This T cell receptor beta chain was sequenced during a study of cytomegalovirus exposure and HLA in healthy donors (TCRdb year 2017). A note on the overall study: An earlier analysis of roughly 570 of the donors reported about 300 Gb of sequence data and about 120 million unique TCR beta sequences obtained from about 200 million T cells. A later genetic analysis used genome-wide SNP genotypes for about three fifths of the 666 donors, treating that subset as a discovery cohort. Besides the first cohort of roughly 660 subjects, a separate validation cohort made up of 95 to 150 different subjects was used. A later analysis re-examined previously published TCR beta repertoires from about 670 donors and added high-resolution HLA genotyping to investigate patterns of TCR occurrence. An early release that covered 500 to 800 HLA-typed donors contained around 300 gigabases of sequencing data and around 80 million unique TCR sequences. In an earlier analysis of 587 of the donors, high-throughput TCR beta sequencing was used to judge whether each TCR beta V gene segment behaved as functional or pseudogenic. Across around 400 genotyped donors of the cohort, an average of about 200,000 unique TCR beta nucleotide sequences per donor were sequenced, and about a sixth of those sequences were non-productive. The study profiled the T cell repertoires of under 700 subjects by immunosequencing and related them to cytomegalovirus serostatus. Roughly five DR-DQ haplotypes were handled as single units for association and clustering because linkage in the cohort was strong. In the later analysis, no new phenotypic data were used to find candidate immune exposures; instead, reliance was placed on TCR beta sequences and their occurrence across donors. HLA typing covered class I and class II loci at four-digit resolution. Every repertoire in the discovery cohort had been generated on one and the same sequencing platform. Typing coverage differed by locus: A, B, C, DRB1 and DQB1 were typed in roughly 620-640 donors, DQA1 in 500 to 550, DPA1 in approximately 600, and DPB1 in 400 to 480. To predict cytomegalovirus infection status, the study combined high-throughput TCR immunosequencing, statistical association of individual TCRs with disease status, and machine learning. Among the roughly 410 genotyped donors, 75% to 90% belonged to the genetic ancestry cluster associated with self-reported Caucasian donors. The study was designed to test whether signatures of past pathogen exposure could be identified by cataloging public T cell receptors. Alongside the repertoire data, information on donor age, sex, ethnicity and CMV serostatus was compiled. Points the paper makes about the study in general: The only immune exposure information available for the cohort was CMV serostatus. When HLA alleles, especially DR and DQ, strongly co-occurred, attributing TCR associations to individual alleles was difficult. This cohort had only TCR beta chains sequenced, and the lack of alpha or paired-chain data limited which features could be detected. Some IMGT-functional V segments, including TRBV6-2 and TRBV6-3, could not be told apart with the 87-base-pair reads, so those segments were excluded. According to a later analysis, parvovirus B19, influenza, CMV and Epstein-Barr virus appeared linked to several top co-occurrence clusters. The study gave a list of 150 to 200 TCR beta chains associated with cytomegalovirus. Compared with equally common non-associated chains, HLA-associated TCR beta chains in a later analysis were more clonally expanded and had lower generation probabilities. In a later genetic analysis, fewer N-insertions in productive TCRs were reported among donors in an Asian-associated ancestry cluster than the approximately 630-donor mean. Sequencing depth was assumed to be roughly uniform across donors in the presence/absence analyses, though that assumption may not hold. At a false discovery rate of 0.05, a later analysis linked 15,000 to 20,000 TCR beta sequences to specific HLA alleles. A later analysis found that TCR association rates varied across HLA loci, with DRB1 alleles showing the most associated TCRs and HLA-C alleles the fewest. An earlier analysis of 587 of the donors showed that most TCR beta V segments appeared in productive rearrangements either about 87% or about 30% of the time, which broadly matched IMGT annotations. In vitro tests confirmed that three of the cytomegalovirus-associated TCR beta chains recognize cytomegalovirus antigens. Because HLA typing was missing for some donors at each locus, association tests included only the typed subset. According to a later analysis, most CMV-associated TCR beta chains appeared to be HLA-restricted, and the HLA associations seemed to be driven largely by CMV exposure. A later genetic analysis associated a missense DCLRE1C variant with V-gene and J-gene trimming of TCR beta chains, and an independent cohort replicated the association. Correlated functional status among segregating V segments might reflect linkage disequilibrium, but an unknown experimental factor could not be ruled out. A further reported finding was that TCR beta sequences accurately predicted the HLA-A and HLA-B alleles for most subjects in the first cohort. The sequencing pipeline was judged likely to have produced a cluster of highly shared sequence variants as a technical artifact. The authors suggested that the approach could potentially be generalized to other disease states and immunological phenotypes. Because counts were too low, under 20 rarely observed V segments, including chromosome 9 orphons, were left out of the earlier analysis of 500 to 750 of the donors. While some public TCRs were present in many individuals, most TCR sequences turned up only very rarely across donors. The classifier was reported to diagnose cytomegalovirus status with high specificity and sensitivity in both the original and validation cohorts.

The cohort consisted of fewer than 700 healthy bone marrow donors. Cohort members were all nominally healthy when sampled, although unrecorded immune exposures were likely present. The donor was CMV seronegative and belonged to the group of around 350 seronegative cohort members. A peripheral blood sample was provided by each donor, and peripheral blood mononuclear cells were used for TCR beta sequencing. The Qiagen DNeasy Blood Extraction Kit was used to extract genomic DNA from the blood cell samples. This clone was observed a single time. Its specific antigen is unknown. No qualities accompany the bases; no much larger clone lies one base away. The junction carries 13 bases between V and J, which are trimmed by 3 bases and 0 bases respectively. The germline V gene encodes CDR1 SGHRS and CDR2 YFSETQ. The CDR3 goes from the cysteine to the phenylalanine over 16 residues. Kept here is only the CDR3 DNA, which spans 48 bases and is read in frame from base 1.

The protocol used for the library was the immunoSEQ multiplex PCR assay. For the multiplex PCR, a mixture combining 60 forward primers for TCR Vbeta segments and 13 reverse primers for TCR Jbeta segments was used. The CDR3 region of rearranged TCR beta genes was amplified from genomic DNA by a multiplex PCR assay. On the Illumina HiSeq System, the amplified TCR beta libraries were sequenced as 87-base-pair reads. As for how the authors treated the data: Across the 670 or so repertoires, a later analysis counted around 80 million unique TCR beta chains, approximately 10 million of which were shared by at least two donors. Raw reads were error-corrected and collapsed into unique sequences by a nearest-neighbor algorithm in which closely related sequences were merged to remove PCR and sequencing errors. Alignment of CDR3 sequences to IMGT reference sequences was used to assign V, D and J gene segments. Each retained sequence needed at least a six-nucleotide match to both a V gene segment and a J gene segment. Rearrangements were called productive when the CDR3 lacked stop codons and stayed in frame with V and J; all others were non-productive. CDR3 was defined by IMGT convention, running from the second conserved V-encoded cysteine to the conserved J-encoded phenylalanine. Sequences without an unambiguous match to a single V gene segment were excluded from the earlier analysis of a few hundred of the donors. An earlier analysis of some 500 of the donors classified V segments as functional when productive rearrangements were above 56.7% and as segregating when the standard deviation between donors was above 5%. A statistical classification framework was built for diagnosing cytomegalovirus status from the catalog of TCR beta chain sequences. A later analysis assigned V and J genes by comparing TCR nucleotide sequences with IMGT/GENE-DB human TR gene sequences. The TCRdist pipeline was used in a later analysis to assign CDR3 sequences and most-parsimonious VDJ recombination scenarios. In a later analysis, every TCR beta chain was defined by the combination of its CDR3 amino acid sequence and its V-gene family, and reads without a unique V-gene family were dropped. A later analysis removed several hundred highly shared, low-generation-probability nucleotide sequences to deal with suspected cross-contamination and a sequencing artifact. A later analysis calculated a clonal expansion index for each public chain from normalized within-repertoire ranks of inferred template counts. In a later analysis, generation probabilities were computed using a VDJ recombination model fitted to out-of-frame rearrangements, and the results were checked against IGoR. In a later analysis, TCR-TCR, TCR-HLA and TCR-CMV co-occurrence was scored with hypergeometric tests, and a repertoire-size bias correction was applied to TCR pairs. In a later analysis, false discovery rates were estimated by permuting HLA or CMV assignments 20 times. In a later analysis, co-occurring TCRs were grouped using DBSCAN, with TCRdist sequence similarity added in when clustering inside HLA-allele-positive subsets. Co-occurrence clustering excluded repertoires with fewer than 30,000 or more than 120,000 public chains, plus five with anomalous nucleotide sharing. The immuneACCESS repertoire file appears here via TCRdb, limited to in-frame rearrangements. These files lack a portion of the clones; in checked studies, under half of the deficit traces to unresolved V genes, and the cause of the others is not known. The V and J calls and clone size come from that table; D and trimming were worked out from the DNA. Present in this sample are 100,000 to 150,000 clones, roughly 81% of which were seen just once. The ten largest clones represent roughly 0.99% of the sample.

The chain employs TRBV5-1 and TRBJ2-1, and the D gene may be TRBD1, 5 bases matching. The specimen was PBMCs. The sequence derives from a young woman in good health and CMV-seronegative. The CDR3 protein: CASSSTRGDSYNEQFF. The DNA sequence is TGCGCCAGCAGCTCCACAAGGGGCGACTCCTACAATGAGCAGTTCTTC.